This is a list of T cell receptor beta chains from one sample in a study of early T cells in non-severe SARS-CoV-2 infection. A single record per CDR3 protein comes from TCRdb applying MiXCR to the 5' RACE reads. The sample has about 39,000 distinct CDR3 sequences, almost 7.5% seen once; the top ten hold 7% to 10%. Sequencing used whole blood. These receptors were obtained from an adult who was a healthcare worker with PCR-confirmed SARS-CoV-2 infection or an uninfected control (not recorded which). CDR3s include the opening cysteine and the closing phenylalanine or tryptophan. A D gene is named only where the DNA matches it firmly. Some rows mark clone size as missing; the rest say once, few, many or name a class of expanded clone.

NA	NA	TRBV7-8	TRBJ2-5	TGTGCCAGCAGCCCTGACAGACAAGAGACCCAGTACTTC	CASSPDRQETQYF
NA	TRBD1	TRBV18	TRBJ1-2	TGTGCCAGCTCACCGGGGACAGAGTATGGCTACACCTTC	CASSPGTEYGYTF
many	TRBD2	TRBV11-3	TRBJ2-3	TGTGCCAGCAGTATTAGCGGGGGCGAAGCAGATACGCAGTATTTT	CASSISGGEADTQYF
many	NA	TRBV5-5	TRBJ2-3	TGTGCCAGCAGCTATTCTAGCACAGATACGCAGTATTTT	CASSYSSTDTQYF
NA	NA	TRBV12-3/TRBV12-4	TRBJ2-2	TGTGCCAGCAGTTTCCAACTGGGGGAGCTGTTTTTT	CASSFQLGELFF
few	NA	TRBV6-2/TRBV6-3	TRBJ2-1	TGTGCCAGCAGTTACGTGCGCGCCAATGAGCAGTTCTTC	CASSYVRANEQFF
NA	TRBD1	TRBV6-2/TRBV6-3	TRBJ2-1	TGTGCCAGCAGTTCAAGGTGGGACAGGGACCAGGAGCAGTTCTTC	CASSSRWDRDQEQFF
NA	TRBD2	TRBV5-4	TRBJ2-1	TGTGCCAGCAGCTTGGACGGGGGGGACGGTGAGCAGTTCTTC	CASSLDGGDGEQFF
few	TRBD2	TRBV4-3	TRBJ2-7	TGCGCCAGCAGCCAAGATCCTAGCGGGCTTTCCTACGAGCAGTACTTC	CASSQDPSGLSYEQYF
NA	NA	TRBV10-3	TRBJ1-2	TGTGCCATCAGTGAGTCGGACAGTTACTATGGCTACACCTTC	CAISESDSYYGYTF
NA	NA	TRBV2	TRBJ2-5	TGTGCCAGCAAAGGGACGGTGGTAGAGACCCAGTACTTC	CASKGTVVETQYF
few	NA	TRBV7-8	TRBJ2-5	TGTGCCAGCTTTAACTATCCGGCAGGAGAACAAGAGACCCAGTACTTC	CASFNYPAGEQETQYF
once	NA	TRBV7-8	TRBJ1-1	TGTGACAGCAGCTTAGACCCTCGGGGGAGCACTGAAGCTTTCTTT	CDSSLDPRGSTEAFF
many	TRBD1	TRBV7-8	TRBJ1-6	TGTGCCAGCATTCAGGACAGGGGGAGAGGTTCACCCCTCCACTTT	CASIQDRGRGSPLHF
few	TRBD1	TRBV28	TRBJ2-3	TGTGCCAGCAATACCGGGACAGAGAGAGATACGCAGTATTTT	CASNTGTERDTQYF
NA	TRBD2	TRBV28	TRBJ2-3	TGTGCCAGCACTGAACTAGCGGGGGTTATAGATACGCAGTATTTT	CASTELAGVIDTQYF
NA	NA	TRBV28	TRBJ2-7	TGTGCCAGCAGTCTCGAAGGGGGAACCTACGAGCAGTACTTC	CASSLEGGTYEQYF
few	TRBD1	TRBV29-1	TRBJ2-3	TGCAGCACCGGGACAGGGGGCACAGATACGCAGTATTTT	CSTGTGGTDTQYF
many	TRBD1	TRBV20-1	TRBJ1-2	TGCAGTGCCACCGGGGAGGGGGCGAACTATGGCTACACCTTC	CSATGEGANYGYTF
many	NA	TRBV28	TRBJ2-1	TGTGCCAGCATCGACCCGGGGGCGAGGTCCTACAATGAGCAGTTCTTC	CASIDPGARSYNEQFF
NA	NA	TRBV12-3/TRBV12-4	TRBJ2-7	TGTGCCAGCAGTCCCCCTGGAATGCTCGCTTACGAGCAGTACTTC	CASSPPGMLAYEQYF
many	NA	TRBV7-2	TRBJ1-5	TGTGCCAGCAGCTTAGTAATCAATCAGCCCCAGCATTTT	CASSLVINQPQHF
many	NA	TRBV28	TRBJ2-7	TGTGCCAGCAGTTTGCGGCCCTACGAGCAGTACTTC	CASSLRPYEQYF
many	NA	TRBV7-9	TRBJ1-5	TGTGCCAGCAGCTTAAGTCTGAATCAGCCCCAGCATTTT	CASSLSLNQPQHF
many	NA	TRBV4-1	TRBJ1-1	TGCGCCAGCAGCCAAGTCCTCTCGGGGGCTGGGAACACTGAAGCTTTCTTT	CASSQVLSGAGNTEAFF
few	NA	TRBV6-1	TRBJ1-5	TGTGCCAGCAGAGAACAACTCCAGGTTAGCAATCAGCCCCAGCATTTT	CASREQLQVSNQPQHF
few	NA	TRBV9	TRBJ1-1	TGTGCCAGCAGCGTAGGGGACCGCGAAAGTGAAGCTTTCTTT	CASSVGDRESEAFF
many	NA	TRBV5-1	TRBJ1-5	TGCGCCAGCAGCTTGACAGGGAATCAGCCCCAGCATTTT	CASSLTGNQPQHF
few	NA	TRBV28	TRBJ1-4	TGTGCCAGCAGTTTAGGGGGAGCAACTAATGAAAAACTGTTTTTT	CASSLGGATNEKLFF
few	NA	TRBV7-2	TRBJ1-3	TGTGCCAGCAGCTTATATTCTGGAAACACCATATATTTT	CASSLYSGNTIYF
many	NA	TRBV19	TRBJ2-1	TGTGCCAGTAGTAAGTTGGGGGAAGGGGTCTACAATGAGCAGTTCTTC	CASSKLGEGVYNEQFF
NA	TRBD2	TRBV28	TRBJ2-1	TGTGCCAGCAGTCCACCTAGCGGGGGGCGTAATGAGCAGTTCTTC	CASSPPSGGRNEQFF
many	TRBD1	TRBV9	TRBJ1-4	TGTGCCAGCAGCGTTGGGACAGGGGATGGTGAAAAACTGTTTTTT	CASSVGTGDGEKLFF
few	TRBD1	TRBV6-5	TRBJ1-3	TGTGCCAGCAGTGGCGGGACAGGGGGCTCTGGAAACACCATATATTTT	CASSGGTGGSGNTIYF
NA	TRBD2	TRBV20-1	TRBJ2-2	TGCAGTGCTAAACCTAGCGGGGGGCTACGGCGGGAGCTGTTTTTT	CSAKPSGGLRRELFF
many	NA	TRBV10-1	TRBJ1-1	TGCGCCAGCAGTGAGGGCTCTTCCATGAACACTGAAGCTTTCTTT	CASSEGSSMNTEAFF
many	NA	TRBV29-1	TRBJ2-1	TGCAGCGTCCGAAAGGGGACTTACAATGAGCAGTTCTTC	CSVRKGTYNEQFF
NA	NA	TRBV7-2	TRBJ1-5	TGTGCCAGCACGACAAATCTCGGGGATCAGCCCCAGCATTTT	CASTTNLGDQPQHF
NA	NA	TRBV7-2	TRBJ2-7	TGTGCCAGCAGCTTACCTCCATACGAGCAGTACTTC	CASSLPPYEQYF
NA	TRBD1	TRBV5-5	TRBJ1-1	TGTGCCAGCAGCTTTTTCCGGGACAGACCTGAAGCTTTCTTT	CASSFFRDRPEAFF
many	NA	TRBV10-3	TRBJ1-5	TGTGCCATCAGCGGGACAAACCAGCCCCAGCATTTT	CAISGTNQPQHF
few	NA	TRBV4-1	TRBJ2-5	TGCGCCAGCAGCCAAGTCGATCTTGAGACCCAGTACTTC	CASSQVDLETQYF
many	NA	TRBV7-9	TRBJ2-5	TGTGCCAGCAGCTTAGGAGGGGCGCTTACACCTTATTTC	CASSLGGALTPYF
few	NA	TRBV4-3	TRBJ1-2	TGCGCCAGCAGCCTCATCGTACGGGAGCTGGACTACACCTTC	CASSLIVRELDYTF
NA	TRBD2	TRBV7-2	TRBJ2-7	TGTGCCAGCAGCTTAGTTGCTAGCGGGCTTACCTACGAGCAGTACTTC	CASSLVASGLTYEQYF
NA	TRBD2	TRBV6-6	TRBJ2-2	TGTGCCAGCAGTCTCAATCCCGGGACTACTCACACCGGGGAGCTGTTTTTT	CASSLNPGTTHTGELFF
many	NA	TRBV20-1	TRBJ2-5	TGCAGTGCTAGATCGCCGAGAGGGGAGACCCAGTACTTC	CSARSPRGETQYF
many	NA	TRBV7-9	TRBJ1-3	TGTGCCAGCAGCTTTGGGGGCGCTGATGGAAACACCATATATTTT	CASSFGGADGNTIYF
few	NA	TRBV7-8	TRBJ1-5	TGTGCCAGCAGCTTAAGGGTTAGCCAGCCCCAGCATTTT	CASSLRVSQPQHF
NA	NA	TRBV10-3	TRBJ1-5	TGTGCCACCGTCGGGGCCAGGGTGATTTCCGATAGCAATCAGCCCCAGCATTTT	CATVGARVISDSNQPQHF